A single sample gave rise to the 14 T cell receptor beta chains below, sequenced in a study of T cells in localized non-small cell lung cancer. Only in-frame clones appear in the TCRdb table, and some are missing; sequencing was by immunoSEQ multiplex PCR. Of 100,000 to 150,000 clones in the sample, around 89% were seen once. The sequenced sample was peripheral blood, obtained before any cancer treatment. The receptor source for this set is an older female donor with stage I lung adenocarcinoma.

As for this clone: The junction does not match germline at one end; this may be a read error. The chain is built from TRBV7-7 and TRBJ2-7; no clear D gene. The CDR3 has 14 residues. CDR1 is SSHAT and CDR2 is FNYEAQ in the germline V gene (reference sequence). The chain's CDR3 is CASSPTAAYGEQYF. In DNA, the CDR3 is TGTGCTAGCAGCCCCACGGCCGCCTATGGGGAGCAGTACTTC.

This chain joins TRBV5-1 and TRBJ2-1; D unclear. The V end lost 0 bases, the J end lost 8 bases, and 6 bases lay between the germline ends. Germline V gene lookup returns CDR1 SGHRS and CDR2 YFSETQ. The CDR3 runs to 12 residues. The CDR3 is CASSLGRDEQFF. The CDR3 DNA follows: TGCGCCAGCAGCTTGGGACGTGATGAGCAGTTCTTC. The full variable domain, its missing parts supplied by reference TRBV5-1 and TRBJ2-1, is KAGVTQTPRYLIKTRGQQVTLSCSPISGHRSVSWYQQTPGQGLQFLFEYFSETQRNKGNFPGRFSGRQFSNSRSEMNVSTLELGDSALYLCASSLGRDEQFFGPGTRLTVL.

CDR3 residues: CASSPNRGSSYEQYF. The DNA for the CDR3 is TGTGCCAGCAGCCCTAACAGGGGAAGCTCCTACGAGCAGTACTTC. V usage is TRBV9 and J usage is TRBJ2-7; 7 nucleotides match TRBD1. CDR1 and CDR2 (germline): SGDLS, YYNGEE. This CDR3 has 15 amino acids. V lost 4 bases and J lost 0; bases outside the gene matches: 7.

The V call is TRBV4-2, the J call TRBJ1-1; the D is unclear. The CDR3 totals 14 residues. The germline V and J ends were trimmed by 2 bases and 4 bases, with 11 bases remaining between them. The germline V gene has CDR1 LGHNA and CDR2 YNFKEQ. The CDR3 sequence is CASSQSGGSTEAFF. The DNA of the CDR3 is TGTGCCAGCAGCCAATCGGGAGGGTCCACTGAAGCTTTCTTT.

Only one count was recorded for this clone. This sample includes further DNA sequences coding for the same CDR3. This rearrangement joins TRBV5-8 to TRBJ2-1; unclear D gene. The CDR3 consists of 12 residues. Germline V gene data show CDR1 as SGHTS and CDR2 as YDEGEE. Trimming removed 2 bases at V and 7 bases at J, with 7 bases between. The CDR3 loop reads CASSFLGNEQFF. CDR3 coding DNA: TGTGCCAGCAGCTTTCTAGGTAATGAGCAGTTCTTC.

The chain combines TRBV20-1 with TRBJ2-7; D gene uncertain. The CDR3 sequence is 10 residues long. The ends were cut back, 6 bases at V and 4 bases at J, with 7 bases in the middle. Germline V gives CDR1 DFQATT, CDR2 SNEGSKA (reference sequence). The CDR3 loop reads CSAGTYEQYF. Written as DNA, the CDR3 is TGCAGTGCCGGCACATACGAGCAGTACTTC.

The J gene is TRBJ2-6, the V gene TRBV19; D unclear. Germline V CDR1 and CDR2: LNHDA, SQIVND (reference sequence). CDR3 length: 13 amino acids. V dropped 6 bases and J dropped 4 bases, with 7 bases sitting between them. The CDR3 reads CASRRLGANVLTF. CDR3 nucleotides: TGTGCCAGTAGGCGTTTGGGGGCCAACGTCCTGACTTTC. Together with reference TRBV19 and TRBJ2-6, the CDR3 gives the full variable domain: DGGITQSPKYLFRKEGQNVTLSCEQNLNHDAMYWYRQDPGQGLRLIYYSQIVNDFQKGDIAEGYSVSREKKESFPLTVTSAQKNPTAFYLCASRRLGANVLTFGAGSRLTVL.

The rearrangement links TRBV5-1 to TRBJ1-2; TRBD1 matches at 9 bases. CDR3 size: 17 residues. Germline CDR1 reads SGHRS; CDR2 reads YFSETQ. V shed 2 bases and J 0 bases; nucleotides not matched to a gene: 8. The CDR3 DNA sequence: TGCGCCAGCAGCTTCTCAACAGGGGGCCTCGCTAACTATGGCTACACCTTC. Translation gives CASSFSTGGLANYGYTF.

This clone was recorded once. The chain recombines TRBV28 with TRBJ1-2; no firm D call. This CDR3 comprises 13 residues. Per the germline V gene, CDR1 is MDHEN and CDR2 is SYDVKM. V lost 10 bases and J lost 2, with 14 bases in between. This CDR3 reads CATDNRRNYGYTF. CDR3 sequence (DNA): TGTGCCACCGATAACCGACGGAACTATGGCTACACCTTC.

This clone was recorded a few times. The chain carries TRBV11-2 and TRBJ1-5; D possibly corresponds to TRBD1 (5 bases). In germline, CDR1 is SGHAT, CDR2 FQNNGV. The CDR3 has 14 residues. V lost 5 bases, J lost 5 bases, and 13 bases lay in between. CDR3 in amino acids: CASSGGDHHQPQHF. CDR3 sequence (DNA): TGTGCCAGCAGCGGCGGGGACCACCATCAGCCCCAGCATTTT.

This clone has only one observation. The CDR3 spells CASSTGTDNSPLHF. Here the CDR3 DNA reads TGTGCCAGTAGTACCGGGACAGATAATTCACCCCTCCACTTT. The gene calls are TRBV19 and TRBJ1-6; TRBD1 agrees at 7 bases. The germline CDR1 and CDR2 sequences are LNHDA and SQIVND (reference sequence). The V and J ends lost 4 bases and 5 bases, in that order; junction bases with no gene match: 2. The CDR3 extends over 14 amino acids.

The V call is TRBV7-9, the J call TRBJ2-2, with unresolved D. Germline V lookup: CDR1 SEHNR, CDR2 FQNEAQ (reference sequence). V dropped 6 bases and J dropped 6 bases, with 14 bases sitting between them. The CDR3 covers 14 residues. The CDR3 is CASRPPSIPGELFF. CDR3 nucleotide sequence: TGTGCCAGCAGGCCGCCTAGTATCCCCGGGGAGCTGTTTTTT.

The V call is TRBV10-3, the J call TRBJ1-2; D remains ambiguous. This CDR3 is built from 15 residues. Trimming shortened V by 2 bases and J by 4 bases, and 14 bases separated the two germline ends. CDR1 ENHRY and CDR2 SYGVKD come from the germline V gene. CDR3 sequence reads: CAISEVADNRYGYTF. The DNA for the CDR3 is TGTGCCATCAGTGAGGTGGCAGATAACCGCTATGGCTACACCTTC.

This sequence joins TRBV18 and TRBJ1-1, with a weak D call TRBD1 (6 bases). The CDR3 is 15 amino acids. Trimming left V 2 bases short and J 4 bases short, with 14 bases between. Per the germline V gene, CDR1 is KGHSH and CDR2 is LQKENI. The CDR3 DNA reads as TGTGCCAGCTCACCAAAAGGGGGAGGTAGCACTGAAGCTTTCTTT. Amino acids: CASSPKGGGSTEAFF. The full variable domain, completed using reference TRBV18 and TRBJ1-1, is NAGVMQNPRHLVRRRGQEARLRCSPMKGHSHVYWYRQLPEEGLKFMVYLQKENIIDESGMPKERFSAEFPKEGPSILRIQQVVRGDSAAYFCASSPKGGGSTEAFFGQGTRLTVV.